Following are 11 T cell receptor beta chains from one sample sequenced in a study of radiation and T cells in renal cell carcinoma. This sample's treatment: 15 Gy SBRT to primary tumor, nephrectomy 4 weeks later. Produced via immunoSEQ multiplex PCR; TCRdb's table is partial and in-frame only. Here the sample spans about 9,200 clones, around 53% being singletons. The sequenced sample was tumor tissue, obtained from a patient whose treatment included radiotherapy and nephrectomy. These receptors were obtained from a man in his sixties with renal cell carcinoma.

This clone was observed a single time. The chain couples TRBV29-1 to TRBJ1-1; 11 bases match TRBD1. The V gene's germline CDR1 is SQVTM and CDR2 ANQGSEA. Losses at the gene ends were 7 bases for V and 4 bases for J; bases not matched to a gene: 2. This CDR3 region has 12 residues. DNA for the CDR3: TGCAGCGGGGGGACAGGGGGCACTGAAGCTTTCTTT. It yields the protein CSGGTGGTEAFF.

The CDR3 here is CASSQGLAGSYEQYF. CDR3 nucleotides: TGTGCCAGCAGCCAAGGACTAGCGGGATCCTACGAGCAGTACTTC. The gene calls are TRBV11-2 and TRBJ2-7; TRBD2 matches at 12 bases. The CDR3 runs to 15 residues. J was trimmed by 1 base and V by 5 bases; bases with no gene match: 3. Germline V CDR1 and CDR2: SGHAT, FQNNGV.

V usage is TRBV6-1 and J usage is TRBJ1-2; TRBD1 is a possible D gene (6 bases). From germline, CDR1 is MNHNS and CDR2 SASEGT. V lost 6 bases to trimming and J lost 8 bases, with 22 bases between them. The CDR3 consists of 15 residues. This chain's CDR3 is CASSPWGAGSGGYTF. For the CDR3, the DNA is TGTGCCAGCAGCCCCTGGGGGGCAGGGTCTGGCGGCTACACCTTC.

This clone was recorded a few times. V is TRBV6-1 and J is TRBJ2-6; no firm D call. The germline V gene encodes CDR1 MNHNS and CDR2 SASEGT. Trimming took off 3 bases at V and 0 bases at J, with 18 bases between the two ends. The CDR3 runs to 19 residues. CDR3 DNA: TGTGCCAGCAGTGATCTGGTAAAAAGCGCCTTCTCTGGGGCCAACGTCCTGACTTTC. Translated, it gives CASSDLVKSAFSGANVLTF.

The CDR3 DNA follows: TGTGCCAGCAGCACACGACAGGGAGCAACTAATGAAAAACTGTTTTTT. Amino acid sequence: CASSTRQGATNEKLFF. The J gene is TRBJ1-4, the V gene TRBV5-6, with 7 nucleotides matching TRBD1. Germline values: CDR1 SGHDT, CDR2 YYEEEE. CDR3 length: 16 amino acids. After removal of 4 bases from V and 0 bases from J, the junction contained 6 bases not matched to a gene.

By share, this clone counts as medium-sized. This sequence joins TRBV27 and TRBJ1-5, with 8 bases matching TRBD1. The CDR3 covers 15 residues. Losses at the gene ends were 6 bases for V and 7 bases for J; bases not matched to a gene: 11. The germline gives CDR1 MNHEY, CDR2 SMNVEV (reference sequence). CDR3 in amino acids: CASSTTGDSIQPQHF. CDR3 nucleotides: TGTGCCAGCAGCACGACAGGGGATTCGATCCAGCCCCAGCATTTT.

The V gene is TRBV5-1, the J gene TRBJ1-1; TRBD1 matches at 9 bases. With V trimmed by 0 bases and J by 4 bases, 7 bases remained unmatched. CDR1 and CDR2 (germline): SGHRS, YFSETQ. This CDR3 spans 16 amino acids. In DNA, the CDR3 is TGCGCCAGCAGCTTGGGGGACAGGGTGGGTGGCACTGAAGCTTTCTTT. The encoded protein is CASSLGDRVGGTEAFF. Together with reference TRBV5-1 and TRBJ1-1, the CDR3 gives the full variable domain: KAGVTQTPRYLIKTRGQQVTLSCSPISGHRSVSWYQQTPGQGLQFLFEYFSETQRNKGNFPGRFSGRQFSNSRSEMNVSTLELGDSALYLCASSLGDRVGGTEAFFGQGTRLTVV.

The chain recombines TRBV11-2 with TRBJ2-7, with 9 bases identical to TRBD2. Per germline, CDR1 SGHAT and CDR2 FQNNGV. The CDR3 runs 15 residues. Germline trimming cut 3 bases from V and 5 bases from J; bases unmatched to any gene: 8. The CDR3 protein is CASSFLAGGSHEQYF. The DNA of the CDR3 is TGTGCCAGCAGCTTTCTTGCGGGAGGGAGCCACGAGCAGTACTTC.

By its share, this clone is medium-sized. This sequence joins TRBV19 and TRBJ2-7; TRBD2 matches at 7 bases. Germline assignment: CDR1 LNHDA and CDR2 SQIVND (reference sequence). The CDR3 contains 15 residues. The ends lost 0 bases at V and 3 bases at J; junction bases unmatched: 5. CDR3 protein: CASSIDGAGDYEQYF. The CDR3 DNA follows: TGTGCCAGTAGTATAGACGGGGCGGGGGACTACGAGCAGTACTTC.

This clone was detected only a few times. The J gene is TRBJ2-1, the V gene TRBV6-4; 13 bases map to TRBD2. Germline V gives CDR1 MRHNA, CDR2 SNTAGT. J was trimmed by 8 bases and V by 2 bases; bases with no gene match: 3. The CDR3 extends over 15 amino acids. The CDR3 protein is CASSDGTSGNYEQFF. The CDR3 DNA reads TGTGCCAGCAGTGACGGGACTAGCGGGAACTATGAGCAGTTCTTC.

In DNA, the CDR3 is TGTGCCATCGGGCAGGGACAGTACAATGAGCAGTTCTTC. Amino acid sequence: CAIGQGQYNEQFF. The rearrangement links TRBV10-3 to TRBJ2-1; the match to TRBD1 covers 7 bases. CDR3 length equals 13 residues. The V gene end was trimmed by 8 bases and the J gene end by 4 bases; junction bases not matched to a gene: 5. The germline gives CDR1 ENHRY, CDR2 SYGVKD.